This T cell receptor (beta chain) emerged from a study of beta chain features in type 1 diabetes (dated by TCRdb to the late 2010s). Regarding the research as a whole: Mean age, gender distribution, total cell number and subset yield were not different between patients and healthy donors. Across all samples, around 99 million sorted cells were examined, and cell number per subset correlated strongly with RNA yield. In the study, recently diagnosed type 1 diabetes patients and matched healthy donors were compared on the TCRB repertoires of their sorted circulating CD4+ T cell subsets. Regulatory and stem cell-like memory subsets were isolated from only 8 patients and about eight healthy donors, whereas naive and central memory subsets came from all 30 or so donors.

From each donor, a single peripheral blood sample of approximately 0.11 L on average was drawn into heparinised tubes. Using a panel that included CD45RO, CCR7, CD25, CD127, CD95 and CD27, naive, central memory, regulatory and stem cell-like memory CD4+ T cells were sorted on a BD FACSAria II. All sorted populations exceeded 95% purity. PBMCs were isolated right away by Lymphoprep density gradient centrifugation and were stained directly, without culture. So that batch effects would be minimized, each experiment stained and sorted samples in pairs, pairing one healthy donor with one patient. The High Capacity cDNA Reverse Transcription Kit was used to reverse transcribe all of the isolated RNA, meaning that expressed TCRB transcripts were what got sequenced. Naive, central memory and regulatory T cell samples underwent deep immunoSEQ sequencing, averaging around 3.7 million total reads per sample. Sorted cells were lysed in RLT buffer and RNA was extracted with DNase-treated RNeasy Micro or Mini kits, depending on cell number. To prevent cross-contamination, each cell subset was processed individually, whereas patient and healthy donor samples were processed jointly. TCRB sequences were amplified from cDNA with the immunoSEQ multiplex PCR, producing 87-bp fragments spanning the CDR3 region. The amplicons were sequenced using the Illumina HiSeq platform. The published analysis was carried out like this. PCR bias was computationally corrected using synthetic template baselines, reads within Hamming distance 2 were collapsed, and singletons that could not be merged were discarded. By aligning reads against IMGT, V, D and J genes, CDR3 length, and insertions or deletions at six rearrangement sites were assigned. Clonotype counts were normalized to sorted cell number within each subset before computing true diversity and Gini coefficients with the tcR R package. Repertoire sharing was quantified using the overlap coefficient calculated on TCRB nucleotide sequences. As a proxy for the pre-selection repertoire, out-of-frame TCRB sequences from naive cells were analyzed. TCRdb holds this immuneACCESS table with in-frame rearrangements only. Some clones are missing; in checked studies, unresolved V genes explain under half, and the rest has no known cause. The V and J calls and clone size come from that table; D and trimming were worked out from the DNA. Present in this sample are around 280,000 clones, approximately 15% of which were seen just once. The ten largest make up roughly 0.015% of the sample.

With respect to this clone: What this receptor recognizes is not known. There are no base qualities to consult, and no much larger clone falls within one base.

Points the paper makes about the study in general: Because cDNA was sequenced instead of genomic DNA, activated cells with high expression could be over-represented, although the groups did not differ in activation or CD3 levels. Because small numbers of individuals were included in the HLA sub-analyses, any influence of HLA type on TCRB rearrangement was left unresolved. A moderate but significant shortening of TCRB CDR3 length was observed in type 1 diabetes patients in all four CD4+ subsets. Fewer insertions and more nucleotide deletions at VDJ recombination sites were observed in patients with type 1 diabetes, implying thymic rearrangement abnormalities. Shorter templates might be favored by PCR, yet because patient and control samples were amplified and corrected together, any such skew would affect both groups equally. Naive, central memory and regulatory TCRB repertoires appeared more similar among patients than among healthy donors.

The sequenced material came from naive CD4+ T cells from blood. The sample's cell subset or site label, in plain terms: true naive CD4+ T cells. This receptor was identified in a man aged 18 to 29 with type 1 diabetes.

The DNA sequence is TGTGCCTTTCCGCTACAAGGACAGGGATTATATGGCTACACCTTC. Its translation is CAFPLQGQGLYGYTF. The V and J segments used are TRBV5-4 and TRBJ1-2; 8 bases in the junction line up with TRBD1. V ends up 10 bases short and J 5 bases short, with an unmatched junction base count of 16. Taken from the germline V gene (reference sequence), the CDR1 and CDR2 loops are SGHNT and YYREEE. From the cysteine up to the phenylalanine, the CDR3 has a length of 15 residues. Only the CDR3 DNA is retained, 45 bases long and in frame from the first base.